This TCR beta chain was recorded in a study of T-cell reconstitution after alpha-beta-depleted transplantation in children. Study-wide results and limits: There were reportedly several hundred expanded graft clones from which alpha-beta T cells came about two months after transplant. Diversity of TCRbeta at day 60 was high in some patients, arising from surviving recipient T cells and thymic progenitors. After one year, T-cell counts and TCRbeta diversity mostly came from new T cells.

Germline assignment: CDR1 DFQATT and CDR2 SNEGSKA (reference sequence). The CDR3 has 14 residues. TCRbeta library preparation incorporated unique molecular identifiers. Using its own MiXCR run on the PCR reads, TCRdb lists one record per CDR3 protein. The top ten hold roughly 2.5% of the sample, which has almost 250,000 distinct CDR3 sequences, about 25% seen once. About this clonotype itself: The antigen remains undetermined. The junction departs from the called germline gene at one end, perhaps through a read error.

Material: PBMCs, obtained before TCRalphabeta/CD19-depleted stem cell transplant. This receptor was taken from a girl aged 2-10 years with Fanconi anemia, due to receive a stem cell transplant. The chain joins TRBV20-1 to TRBJ2-1; 8 nucleotides match TRBD2. In DNA, the CDR3 is TGCAGTGCTACCCCCCCGGGAGGGTACAAGGAGCAGTTCTTC. The encoded protein is CSATPPGGYKEQFF.